A selection of T cell receptor beta chains follows, all from one sample in a study of blood T cells in healthy people across ages. TCRdb independently ran MiXCR on the 5' RACE reads; one entry per CDR3 protein. The table lists 1.5 million to 2 million distinct CDR3 sequences, about 28% of them singletons. Sequencing input: blood. All receptors come from a woman aged 25 to 39 in good health. CDR3s leave out the opening cysteine and the closing phenylalanine or tryptophan.

V gene	CDR3 protein
TRBV18	ASSPIEAAKNIQY
TRBV10-2	ASTPRRLAAYEQY
TRBV6-1	ASSERSGANYGYT
TRBV4-1	ANSSPRDGNTIY
TRBV12-3/TRBV12-4	ASSPGQGSGQPQH
TRBV7-2	ASSRGTTQY
TRBV6-6	ASSDPGDAAPPIQY
TRBV5-1	ASSLSSSGRGNEQF
TRBV6-6	ASSRRQGNNNSPLH
TRBV7-2	ASGDYVDSPLH
TRBV4-1	ASSRLTVQGPRGYT
TRBV10-3	AISTSGIYNEQF
TRBV7-2	ASSLVPGNEQY
TRBV9	ASSAGTGSTEAF
TRBV7-8	ASSSNTGGWNTEAF
TRBV20-1	SAAQGTGEKLF
TRBV4-3	ASSQDSGTRYEQY
TRBV5-1	ASSLEPTGGVETQY
TRBV18	ASSPNGGLAETLREEQY
TRBV9	ASSDSTGVIYGYT
TRBV7-9	ASSSQGMNQPQH
TRBV7-2	ASSLRGTVYNSPLH
TRBV29-1	SVDSDLVSTDTQY
TRBV10-2	ASSESSEPYNEQF
TRBV2	ASSGQNSNEKLF
TRBV24-1	ATSGHTEEQF